These T cell receptor beta chains were read from a single sample in a study of T cells after yellow fever vaccination. TCRdb ran MiXCR on the 5' RACE reads and lists one entry per CDR3 protein. Here the sample spans tens of thousands of distinct CDR3 sequences, around 7.4% being singletons. The material sequenced was CD8+ T cells sorted from PBMCs, taken 15 days after the yellow fever booster vaccination. These receptors were obtained from a young man who received the YFV17D yellow fever vaccine. CDR3s include the opening cysteine and the closing phenylalanine or tryptophan. The D gene is left open where the match is weak.

D gene,V gene,CDR3 protein
.,TRBV6-2/TRBV6-3,CASHGGYNEQFF
TRBD1,TRBV15,CATSRGQGDETQYF
.,TRBV7-8,CASSPVDSNQPQHF
TRBD1,TRBV12-3/TRBV12-4,CASSPDRGNYNEQFF
TRBD2,TRBV20-1,CSAIWAGRDQETQYF
.,TRBV7-9,CASSLEEETQYF
TRBD1,TRBV20-1,CSAVPGQIYNEQFF
TRBD1,TRBV27,CASSEGQGINEQYF
.,TRBV6-2/TRBV6-3,CASSDGGLEETQYF
TRBD2,TRBV6-2/TRBV6-3,CASSRLAGGPKDEQYF
TRBD2,TRBV7-9,CASSHLAGVSTADTQYF
TRBD2,TRBV18,CASSPPVAGANTGELFF
.,TRBV6-6,CASQTGAGGSQYF
.,TRBV10-2,CASRLGGSSSYNEQFF
.,TRBV11-2,CASRAAAYEQYF
TRBD2,TRBV20-1,CSASDGTSGRVPAYNEQFF
TRBD2,TRBV27,CASSLWTSGSTDTQYF
.,TRBV4-3,CASSQDLPTQETQYF
.,TRBV7-3,CASSLVGGETQYF
.,TRBV12-3/TRBV12-4,CASSLAGGFTDTQYF
TRBD2,TRBV20-1,CSARVQTSRHYEQYF
TRBD2,TRBV4-3,CASSRSRAGVNEQFF
TRBD2,TRBV4-3,CASSQGQGWVAGPREQFF
TRBD2,TRBV14,CASSQGTSGYEQYF
TRBD1,TRBV24-1,CATADRVWTGELFF
TRBD1,TRBV27,CASSIDRANYGYTF
.,TRBV20-1,CSASKGGTEAFF
TRBD2,TRBV28,CASSLSSGRRNEQFF
.,TRBV5-4,CASSFGGSGQFF
TRBD2,TRBV13,CASSPRGLAGHEQYF
.,TRBV21-1,CASNLPGRTGEADTQYF
.,TRBV7-2,CASSSGPFYEQYF
TRBD2,TRBV7-6,CASTLTSTDEQFF
.,TRBV5-6,CASSLTASSNYGYTF
TRBD1,TRBV11-1,CASSPQGAGYEQYF
TRBD1,TRBV29-1,CSVEPLAGGGETQYF
.,TRBV6-6,CASSSDSLYGYTF
.,TRBV9,CASSVVGTPVVTDTQYF
.,TRBV24-1,CATSDLNGGSTEAFF
.,TRBV7-2,CASSSGPYQETQYF
.,TRBV11-2,CASSVEVVVLSYEQYF
.,TRBV5-6,CASSPMEGPRYNEQFF
.,TRBV5-5,CASSSGALLHF
TRBD2,TRBV6-2/TRBV6-3,CASSLAGGMNEQFF
.,TRBV7-8,CASSAGPENTEAFF
.,TRBV9,CASSVEGLTGGADTQYF
TRBD2,TRBV11-2,CASSLDPGLAGSSYNEQFF
.,TRBV29-1,CSSHLAVVGDTQYF
TRBD2,TRBV25-1,CAGQREGETQYF
TRBD1,TRBV9,CASSVTGTGGSTDTQYF
TRBD2,TRBV12-3/TRBV12-4,CASSLASGIYNEQFF
.,TRBV5-6,CASSLGGNTYNEQFF
.,TRBV28,CASSSTRTDLKAYEQYF
.,TRBV11-1,CASSSGGTYNEQFF
.,TRBV7-2,CASSFVGDTQYF
TRBD2,TRBV5-1,CASSLGRESYNEQFF
.,TRBV20-1,CSASPNEQFF
.,TRBV9,CASSVGQGVGSYEQYF
TRBD2,TRBV11-1,CASSAPPSGRRELYEQFF
TRBD2,TRBV28,CASSYLREGLIETQYF